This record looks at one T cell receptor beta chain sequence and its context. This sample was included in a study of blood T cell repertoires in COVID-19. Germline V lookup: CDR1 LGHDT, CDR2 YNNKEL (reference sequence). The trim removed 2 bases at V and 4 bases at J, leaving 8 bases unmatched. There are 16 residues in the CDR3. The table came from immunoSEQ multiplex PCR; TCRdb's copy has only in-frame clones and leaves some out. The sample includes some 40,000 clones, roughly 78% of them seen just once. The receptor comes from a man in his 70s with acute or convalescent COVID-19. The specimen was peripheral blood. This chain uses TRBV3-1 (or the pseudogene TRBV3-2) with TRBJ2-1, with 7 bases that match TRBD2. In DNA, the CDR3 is TGTGCCAGCAGCCAAAGGTGGCTAGCGGATTACAATGAGCAGTTCTTC. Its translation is CASSQRWLADYNEQFF.